This T cell receptor (beta chain) stems from a study of cytomegalovirus exposure and HLA in healthy donors. Study outcomes and limitations: Presence/absence analyses assumed roughly uniform sequencing depth across donors, which may not hold. Most TCR sequences proved rare, with some public TCRs found in many donors.

Germline-derived CDR1 and CDR2 are SGHDN and FVKESK. The CDR3 spans 14 residues. Worth noting for this clone: Antigen: not known.

60 Vbeta and 13 Jbeta primers were used in PCR. Generated by immunoSEQ multiplex PCR, the TCRdb table keeps only in-frame clones and is missing some. The sample holds approximately 220,000 clones, over 80% seen once. The sequence came from a boy between 2 and 10 years old in good health and CMV-seronegative. This chain links TRBV14 with TRBJ2-5; 7 bases align to TRBD2. The DNA end favors TRBJ2-7, so the J call may be wrong. The specimen sequenced was PBMCs. In DNA form, the CDR3 reads TGTGCCAGCAGCCTCAGCGGGATCAGCTCCGAGCAGTACTTC. Translation: CASSLSGISSEQYF.